The subject of this entry is one TCR beta chain. The clone's antigen remains unknown. The record has no base qualities; no much larger clone is one base away. Including the terminal cysteine and phenylalanine, the CDR3 comprises 13 residues. CDR3 DNA is the only sequence kept; it has 39 bases, read in frame from the first base. V is trimmed back by 7 bases and J by 4 bases, and the junction contains 4 bases that no gene match accounts for. TCRbeta CDR3 regions were amplified from genomic DNA by means of the immunoSEQ Assay, a bias-controlled multiplex PCR. The source study handled its data this way. Within the assay, amplification of reference gene primers was used to estimate how many nucleated cells each sample contained. To quantify the absolute abundance of each unique TCRbeta CDR3 rearrangement, sequence reads were collapsed and filtered. Productive Simpson clonality was computed per sample as the square root of Simpson's diversity index over productive rearrangements. Drawn from immuneACCESS, this table holds only the in-frame rearrangements with V and J called that TCRdb kept. Clones are partly lost; checked studies trace under half to an unresolved V gene and leave the rest unexplained. V, J and clone size are those of that table, while D and trimming were read from the DNA. The sample data list around 200,000 clones, and 75% to 90% of these were observed just once. Less than 1.5% of the sample lies in the top ten.

This sample stems from a study of blood T cell repertoires in COVID-19 (dated by TCRdb to about 2020). With respect to the entire study: Samples from collaborators originated in the United States, Italy and Spain and spanned both the acute and convalescent phases of COVID-19. The material from the prospective study consisted of cDNA or gDNA derived from T cells, B-cell-depleted T cells, or PBMCs. Where HLA class I and class II types were available, the types were taken from metadata supplied by the sample provider, not from assay-based typing. A de-identified subject ID, COVID-19 status, age in years and sex were almost always included in the sample metadata. The samples were drawn from the first 160 participants of the ongoing ImmuneRACE study and from 1,254 subjects provided by 6 global collaborators. Subjects who had been exposed to COVID-19, were actively infected with it, or had recovered from it provided the deeply sampled blood TCRbeta repertoires that made up the dataset. A freely available public database, intended as a resource for researchers studying the immune response to SARS-CoV-2, is where the repertoires were released.

In the prospective study, participants were roughly 18 to 95 years old, resided in 24 geographic areas of the United States, and were enrolled through a virtual design. In the prospective study, participants were assigned to cohorts based on the clinical history participants reported in a screening survey and a study questionnaire. For ImmuneRACE Cohort 3, a participant was defined as recovered based on two consecutive negative NP/OP PCR tests, clearance by a healthcare professional, or resolution of symptoms. In the prospective study, mobile phlebotomists collected whole blood, serum and a nasopharyngeal or oropharyngeal swab from each participant. Additional blood draws and questionnaires over a 2-month period could optionally be provided by prospective study participants. Before DNA extraction, blood samples from the prospective study were shipped at room temperature or frozen. Results and caveats for the whole study, not just this receptor: How much clinical and demographic metadata was included differed by source and by participant, and the metadata was provided uncurated.

The sequence derives from a man aged 30-40 years who had recovered from COVID-19. Here the chain combines TRBV12-3 or TRBV12-4 and TRBJ1-2; 9 bases in the junction line up with TRBD1. Source material: PBMCs or T cells enriched from blood (not recorded which). The DNA reads TGTGCCAGCATTCAACAGGGGGCCTATGGCTACACCTTC. This is translated as CASIQQGAYGYTF.